This entry lists 8 T cell receptor beta chains sequenced from one sample in a study of shared clonotypes between healthy human individuals. Libraries were prepared by immunoSEQ multiplex PCR; TCRdb keeps only in-frame clonotypes and omits some of them. The data contain roughly 1,600,000 clones, 97% to 99% of them singletons. Sequenced: naive CD4+ T cells sorted from blood. The sample's subset: CD45RA+ positively selected. These receptors all come from a man younger than 45 in good health.

CDR3 nucleotide sequence: TGTGCCAGCTCACCACAACAGGGTTTTGAGAACACCGGGGAGCTGTTTTTT. Translated: CASSPQQGFENTGELFF. J is TRBJ2-2 and V is TRBV18; possible D gene TRBD1, 6 bases. CDR3 size: 17 residues. The germline V and J ends were trimmed by 1 base and 1 base, with 13 bases remaining between them. Per the germline V gene, CDR1 is KGHSH and CDR2 is LQKENI.

The genes are TRBV5-4 and TRBJ2-7; TRBD1 agrees at 11 bases. The CDR3 has 16 residues. The germline V gene has CDR1 SGHNT and CDR2 YYREEE (reference sequence). With V trimmed by 4 bases and J by 5 bases, 11 bases remained unmatched. The CDR3 sequence: CASSKDRGRDFDEQYF. CDR3 nucleotide sequence: TGTGCCAGCAGCAAGGACAGGGGGCGCGATTTCGACGAGCAGTACTTC. The full variable domain, rest sourced from reference TRBV5-4 and TRBJ2-7, is ETGVTQSPTHLIKTRGQQVTLRCSSQSGHNTVSWYQQALGQGPQFIFQYYREEENGRGNFPPRFSGLQFPNYSSELNVNALELDDSALYLCASSKDRGRDFDEQYFGPGTRLTVT.

The rearrangement uses TRBV29-1 and TRBJ2-1; 8 positions match TRBD2. V shed 3 bases, J shed 12 bases, and the junction held 7 bases outside the gene matches. CDR1 and CDR2 (germline): SQVTM, ANQGSEA. The CDR3 runs 12 residues. The CDR3 DNA is TGCAGCGTTGATGCCAGCGGGAGCTTGCAGTTCTTC. Its translation: CSVDASGSLQFF.

This chain joins TRBV7-9 and TRBJ1-4; a possible D gene is TRBD1 (5 bases). The CDR3 has 14 amino acids. Germline V gene lookup returns CDR1 SEHNR and CDR2 FQNEAQ (reference sequence). V dropped 3 bases and J dropped 8 bases, with 13 bases sitting between them. This chain's CDR3 is CASSFDGGGEKLFF. The CDR3 bases are TGTGCCAGCAGCTTTGACGGGGGAGGGGAAAAACTGTTTTTT.

J is TRBJ2-2 and V is TRBV18; D remains unclear. V lost 1 base and J lost 7, with 10 bases in between. The CDR3 contains 14 residues. Germline CDR1 reads KGHSH; CDR2 reads LQKENI. CDR3 region: CASSPLRGVGELFF. The CDR3 nucleotides read TGTGCCAGCTCACCACTTCGAGGTGTCGGGGAGCTGTTTTTT.

J is TRBJ2-7 and V is TRBV5-4; tentative D call: TRBD1 (5 bases). The CDR3 has 12 amino acids. Trimming stripped 2 bases from V and 5 bases from J, with 8 bases between. The germline CDR1 and CDR2 sequences are SGHNT and YYREEE (reference sequence). The CDR3 DNA reads as TGTGCCAGCAGCTTAATAGGGGACGAGCAGTACTTC. Amino acid sequence: CASSLIGDEQYF.

The chain is built from TRBV11-2 and TRBJ2-4; 8 bases map to TRBD2. Germline CDR1 reads SGHAT; CDR2 reads FQNNGV. Trimming cost V 0 bases and J 3 bases; bases outside gene matches: 10. There are 18 residues in the CDR3. DNA for the CDR3: TGTGCCAGCAGCTTAGAATCGGTGCGGGGGGCCGGCAAAAACATTCAGTACTTC. As protein: CASSLESVRGAGKNIQYF.

In regard to this clone: Other nucleotide sequences in the sample specify the same CDR3. The CDR3 nucleotides read TGTGCCAGTAGTACCCGGACGGGCCCCTACGAGCAGTACTTC. Protein product: CASSTRTGPYEQYF. V usage is TRBV19 and J usage is TRBJ2-7; D is uncertain. The length of the CDR3 is 14 residues. Germline V gene sequence: CDR1 LNHDA, CDR2 SQIVND (reference sequence). The germline V and J ends were trimmed by 4 bases and 2 bases, with 12 bases remaining between them.